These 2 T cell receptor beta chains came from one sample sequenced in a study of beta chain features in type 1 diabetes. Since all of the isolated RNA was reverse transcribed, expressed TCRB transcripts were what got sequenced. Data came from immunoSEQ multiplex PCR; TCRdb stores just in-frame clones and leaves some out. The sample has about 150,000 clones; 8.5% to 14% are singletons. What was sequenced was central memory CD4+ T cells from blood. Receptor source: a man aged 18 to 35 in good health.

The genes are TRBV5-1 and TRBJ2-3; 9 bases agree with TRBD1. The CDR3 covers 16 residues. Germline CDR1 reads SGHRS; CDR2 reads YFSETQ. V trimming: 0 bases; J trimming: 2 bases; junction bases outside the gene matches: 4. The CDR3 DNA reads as TGCGCCAGCAGCTTGGGGGACAGGGCTGACACAGATACGCAGTATTTT. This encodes CASSLGDRADTDTQYF.

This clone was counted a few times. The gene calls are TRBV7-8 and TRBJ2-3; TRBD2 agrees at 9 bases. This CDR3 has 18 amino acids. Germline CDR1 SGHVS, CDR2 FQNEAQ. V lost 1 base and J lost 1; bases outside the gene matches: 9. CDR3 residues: CASSLGSGSGGRTDTQYF. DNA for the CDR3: TGTGCCAGCAGCTTAGGGAGCGGGAGCGGGGGGCGCACAGATACGCAGTATTTT. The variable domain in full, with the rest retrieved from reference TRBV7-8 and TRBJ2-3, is GAGVSQSPRYKVAKRGQDVALRCDPISGHVSLFWYQQALGQGPEFLTYFQNEAQLDKSGLPSDRFFAERPEGSVSTLKIQRTQQEDSAVYLCASSLGSGSGGRTDTQYFGPGTRLTVL.